The TCR beta chain described here comes from a study of early T cells in non-severe SARS-CoV-2 infection. Study-wide context: Bulk RNA taken from unsorted whole blood was sequenced, leaving chains unpaired.

Study-wide results and limits: Lookups in VDJdb leaned toward anti-spike CD8 responses and missed private and CD4 specificities.

Of note for this clonotype: Its specificity is not known.

The library protocol tagged individual cDNA molecules with unique molecular identifiers. One entry per CDR3 protein results from TCRdb running MiXCR on the 5' RACE reads. The sample lists about 66,000 distinct CDR3 sequences, roughly 10% occurring once. The CDR3 length is 17 residues. V was trimmed by 5 bases and J by 0 bases, leaving 18 bases between them. The germline CDR1 and CDR2 sequences are SNHLY and FYNNEI. The sequenced sample was whole blood. This receptor was taken from an adult who was a healthcare worker with PCR-confirmed SARS-CoV-2 infection or an uninfected control (not recorded which). J is TRBJ2-3 and V is TRBV2, with a possible D match to TRBD1 (6 bases). The CDR3 DNA is TGTGCCAGCAGTTACGCCGGACAGTACTCTAGCACAGATACGCAGTATTTT. Protein sequence: CASSYAGQYSSTDTQYF.